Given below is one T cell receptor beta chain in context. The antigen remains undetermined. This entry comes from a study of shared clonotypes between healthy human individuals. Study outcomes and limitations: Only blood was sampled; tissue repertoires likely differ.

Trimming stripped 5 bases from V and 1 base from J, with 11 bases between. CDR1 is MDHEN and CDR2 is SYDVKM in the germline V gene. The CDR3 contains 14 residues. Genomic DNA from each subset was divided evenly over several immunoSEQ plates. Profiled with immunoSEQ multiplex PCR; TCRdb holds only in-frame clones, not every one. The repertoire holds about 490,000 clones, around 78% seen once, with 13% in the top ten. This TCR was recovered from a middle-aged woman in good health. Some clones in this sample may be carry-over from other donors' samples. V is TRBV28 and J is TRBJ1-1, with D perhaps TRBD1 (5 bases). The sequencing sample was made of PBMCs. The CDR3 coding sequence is TGTGCCAGCAGTGAAGGGGCCGAGAACACTGAAGCTTTCTTT. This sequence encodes CASSEGAENTEAFF.